This record covers a single T cell receptor beta chain. This record comes from a study of blood T cell repertoires in COVID-19. The wider study: Collection of acute and convalescent COVID-19 samples took place in the United States, Italy and Spain.

In the authors' methods: How many nucleated cells were present was estimated from reference gene primer amplification. The assay was immunoSEQ multiplex PCR, and TCRdb's table has in-frame clones only and misses some. From that table come the V and J calls and clone size; the DNA was used to work out D and trimming. The sample carries under 450,000 clones, approximately 93% recorded once. Those enrolled, adults aged 18 to 89 years, came from about two dozen US areas. Within the 2 weeks before study entry, each person in the exposed group met a COVID-19 case. V trimming: 5 bases; J trimming: 0 bases; junction bases outside the gene matches: 6. Per germline, CDR1 SGHNT and CDR2 YENEEA. The CDR3 is 17 amino acids.

The V call is TRBV11-3, the J call TRBJ2-1; 11 bases fit TRBD2. This TCR came from a woman in her forties who had been exposed to COVID-19. The specimen was PBMCs or T cells enriched from blood (not recorded which). Written as DNA, the CDR3 is TGTGCCAGCAGCCGGACTAGCGGGCAGAGCTCCTACAATGAGCAGTTCTTC. It encodes CASSRTSGQSSYNEQFF.